The present TCR beta chain was sequenced within a study of blood T cell repertoires in COVID-19. Overall study context: Nucleic acid was either cDNA or gDNA, and it came from T cells, B-cell-depleted T cells, or PBMCs.

Using immunoSEQ multiplex PCR, the repertoire was profiled, and TCRdb retains in-frame clones only, with some absent. The sample lists some 150,000 clones, approximately 86% occurring once. Symptom resolution, clearance, or two negative PCRs marked donors in Cohort 3 as recovered. Trimming shortened V by 7 bases and J by 8 bases, and 15 bases separated the two germline ends. The germline gives CDR1 MNHEY, CDR2 SMNVEV (reference sequence). The CDR3 length is 13 residues. The clonotype was recovered from a woman aged 40 to 50 who had recovered from COVID-19. The genes are TRBV27 and TRBJ2-1; D remains ambiguous. Sequencing was carried out using PBMCs or T cells enriched from blood (not recorded which). The CDR3 reads CASNFGARDEQFF. CDR3 bases: TGTGCCAGCAATTTTGGCGCCCGGGATGAGCAGTTCTTC.